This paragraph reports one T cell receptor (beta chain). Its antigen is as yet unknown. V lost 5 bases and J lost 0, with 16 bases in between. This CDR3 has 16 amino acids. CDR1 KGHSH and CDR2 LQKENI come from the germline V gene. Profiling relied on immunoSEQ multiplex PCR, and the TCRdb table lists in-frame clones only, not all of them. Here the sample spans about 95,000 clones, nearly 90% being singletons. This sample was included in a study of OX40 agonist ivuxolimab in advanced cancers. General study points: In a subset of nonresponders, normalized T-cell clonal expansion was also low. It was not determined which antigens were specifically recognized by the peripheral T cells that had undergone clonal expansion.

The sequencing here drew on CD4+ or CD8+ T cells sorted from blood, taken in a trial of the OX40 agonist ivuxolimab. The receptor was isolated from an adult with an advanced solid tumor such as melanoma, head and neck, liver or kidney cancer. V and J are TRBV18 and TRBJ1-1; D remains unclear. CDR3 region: CASSLRAQTLNTEAFF. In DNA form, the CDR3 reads TGTGCCAGCTCATTACGGGCCCAGACCCTGAACACTGAAGCTTTCTTT.